Listed below are T cell receptor beta chains from one sample, sequenced in a study of cytomegalovirus exposure and HLA in healthy donors. The table came from immunoSEQ multiplex PCR; TCRdb's copy has only in-frame clones and leaves some out. The data hold some 60,000 clones, with approximately 96% observed a single time. The specimen was PBMCs. These receptors were collected from a man younger than 30 in good health and CMV-seronegative. Each CDR3 is given without its conserved first and last residue.

j_call v_call cdr3_aa
TRBJ2-7 TRBV5-6 ASSSYRGPAEQY
TRBJ1-2 TRBV15 ATFSDRGGGYT
TRBJ1-2 TRBV9 ASSPGTGLTNYGYT
TRBJ2-2 TRBV28 ASSLLQLGELF
TRBJ1-3 TRBV5-1 ASSLGTKGDTIY
TRBJ2-1 TRBV9 ASMREGQNEQF
TRBJ1-1 TRBV28 ASSLWAAGQGNTEAF
. TRBV6-1 ASSDGAGAPYEQY
TRBJ2-1 TRBV29-1 SVGGQGPSVDEQF
TRBJ1-1 TRBV5-6 ASSFTGGPTEAF
TRBJ1-6 TRBV10-1 ASSRQTNSPLH
TRBJ2-7 TRBV9 ASSVVSGTSGRVTYEQY
TRBJ2-7 TRBV11-2 ASSLTGAYEQY
TRBJ2-7 TRBV28 ASVQAGYDIEQY
TRBJ2-2 TRBV5-1 ASSPPQGTNTGELF
TRBJ2-1 TRBV5-1 ASSLGGLAGDNEQF
TRBJ2-3 TRBV29-1 SVEGRDNGDTQY
TRBJ2-1 TRBV6-4 ASSIMGQYNEQF
TRBJ1-1 TRBV28 ASSLQGSEAF
TRBJ1-2 TRBV28 ASRMDWGYGYT
TRBJ2-3 TRBV7-9 ASSFGGTSTDTQY
TRBJ2-2 TRBV5-1 ASSLGVPNTGELF
TRBJ1-1 TRBV25-1 ATQGPGNTEAF
TRBJ2-7 TRBV7-9 ASSIVGTPFPYEQY
TRBJ2-7 TRBV4-1 ASSQEMGHSYGQY
TRBJ2-2 TRBV15 ATSRVVLGGRNTGELF
TRBJ2-3 TRBV15 ATSGFGGPDSTDTQY
TRBJ2-5 TRBV5-6 ASSVSGAETQY
TRBJ2-3 TRBV9 ASSVSGGGTDTQY
TRBJ2-7 TRBV12-5 ASASQRGPYEQY
TRBJ2-3 TRBV9 ASSVTASGADTQY
TRBJ2-7 TRBV10-2 ASSEFATGFYEQY
TRBJ2-2 TRBV29-1 SVETANTGELF
TRBJ1-5 TRBV28 ASSLGLRRNQPQH
TRBJ2-3 TRBV29-1 SVGRVTDTQY
TRBJ2-5 TRBV28 ASSSRTRGGETQY
TRBJ1-1 TRBV28 ASSFGDRAVTEAF
TRBJ1-2 TRBV9 ASSVPDRDSNYGYT
TRBJ2-3 TRBV27 ASKTSGRRTDTQY
TRBJ2-1 TRBV30 AWSLGLAGPLAYNEQF
TRBJ1-2 TRBV10-3 AISESEGAGYGYT
TRBJ1-2 TRBV30 AWSASLLYGYT
TRBJ2-1 TRBV5-5 ASSSETWSSYNEQF
TRBJ2-1 TRBV18 ASSPVAGEQF
TRBJ1-1 TRBV6-6 ASSYSLNTEAF
TRBJ2-2 TRBV27 ASSPPTSPGELF
TRBJ2-7 TRBV6-1 ASSEVGTAYEQY
TRBJ2-5 TRBV20-1 SASQETQY
TRBJ1-2 TRBV27 ASSLTGTYGYT
TRBJ1-5 TRBV4-1 ASSQGGGRGPSPQH
TRBJ2-1 TRBV7-9 ASSTGLSEQF
TRBJ1-4 TRBV5-1 ASSLLPGQGIEKLF
TRBJ2-5 TRBV28 ASSFGAGGGLVETQY